One sample yielded the 17 T cell receptor beta chains listed below, sequenced in a study of cytomegalovirus exposure and HLA in healthy donors. The PCR employed 60 Vbeta primers together with 13 Jbeta primers. Sequencing was performed with immunoSEQ multiplex PCR; in TCRdb, only in-frame clones are kept and a portion is missing. The repertoire holds over 150,000 clones, with around nine tenths as singletons. The sequencing input was PBMCs. These TCRs come from a woman aged 25-40 years in good health and CMV-seronegative.

This chain uses TRBV9 with TRBJ2-7; D is perhaps TRBD1 (6 bases). CDR1 and CDR2 from the germline V gene are SGDLS and YYNGEE. The V gene lost 0 bases and the J gene lost 7 bases, with 14 bases spanning the gap. This CDR3 has 14 residues. This CDR3 is CASSVGTDPVEQYF. The CDR3 DNA reads as TGTGCCAGCAGCGTAGGGACAGACCCTGTAGAGCAGTACTTC.

The chain has TRBV7-6 and TRBJ1-1; D is uncertain. The V gene lost 1 base and the J gene lost 3 bases, with 9 bases spanning the gap. Germline V lookup: CDR1 SGHVS, CDR2 FNYEAQ. The CDR3 is 14 residues long. CDR3 sequence reads: CASSLVDGYTEAFF. The DNA of the CDR3 is TGTGCCAGCAGCTTAGTTGACGGGTACACTGAAGCTTTCTTT.

A single count supports this clone. The chain links TRBV5-1 to TRBJ2-7; 7 nucleotides align to TRBD1. V lost 1 base to trimming and J lost 4 bases; unmatched junction nucleotides: 8. The CDR3 is made up of 15 amino acids. Germline CDR1 SGHRS, CDR2 YFSETQ. In DNA, the CDR3 is TGCGCCAGCAGCTTGAACCCCCACAGGGGATACGAGCAGTACTTC. Encoded protein: CASSLNPHRGYEQYF.

The rearrangement joins TRBV7-2 to TRBJ2-7, with 7 nucleotides matching TRBD2. V shed 2 bases and J 11 bases; nucleotides not matched to a gene: 6. The CDR3 length is 12 residues. Looked up from germline, CDR1 is SGHTA and CDR2 is FQGNSA. The CDR3: CASSLLGGREYF. CDR3 coding DNA: TGTGCCAGCAGCTTATTGGGCGGGAGAGAGTACTTC. Based on the CDR3 plus reference TRBV7-2 and TRBJ2-7, the full variable domain is GAGVSQSPSNKVTEKGKDVELRCDPISGHTALYWYRQSLGQGLEFLIYFQGNSAPDKSGLPSDRFSAERTGGSVSTLTIQRTQQEDSAVYLCASSLLGGREYFGPGTRLTVT.

The chain is built from TRBV10-3 and TRBJ1-1; D possibly corresponds to TRBD1 (5 bases). V was pared by 1 base and J by 4 bases, with 13 bases between. The CDR3 is 15 amino acids. Germline lookup yields CDR1 ENHRY and CDR2 SYGVKD. In DNA form, the CDR3 reads TGTGCCATCAGTGAGTTGGCGGGGGAGGGCACTGAAGCTTTCTTT. Encoded protein: CAISELAGEGTEAFF.

The chain links TRBV13 to TRBJ2-2, with 11 bases fitting TRBD1. CDR3 length equals 14 residues. Trimming took 5 bases from V and 7 from J; bases not matched to a gene: 3. Germline assignment: CDR1 PRHDT and CDR2 FYEKMQ (reference sequence). CDR3 in amino acids: CASSRDRGFGELFF. CDR3 coding DNA: TGTGCCAGCAGCAGGGACAGGGGGTTCGGGGAGCTGTTTTTT.

V and J are TRBV27 and TRBJ2-1, with TRBD1 matching over 8 bases. The CDR3 loop spans 17 amino acids. The V gene end was trimmed by 6 bases and the J gene end by 4 bases; junction bases not matched to a gene: 14. Germline V gene data show CDR1 as MNHEY and CDR2 as SMNVEV (reference sequence). CDR3 residues: CASRDRAYPNRYNEQFF. CDR3 sequence (DNA): TGTGCCAGCAGGGACAGGGCCTATCCGAATCGATACAATGAGCAGTTCTTC.

V gene TRBV5-1 combines with J gene TRBJ1-6; 8 positions agree with TRBD1. Per the germline V gene, CDR1 is SGHRS and CDR2 is YFSETQ. V lost 5 bases, J lost 5 bases, and 6 bases stayed unmatched. The CDR3 length is 15 residues. The CDR3 spells CASRIGQGDNSPLHF. As DNA, the CDR3 is TGCGCCAGCAGGATAGGACAGGGCGATAATTCACCCCTCCACTTT.

The chain couples TRBV29-1 to TRBJ2-3; D remains unclear. There are 14 residues in the CDR3. The germline gives CDR1 SQVTM, CDR2 ANQGSEA. V was pared by 4 bases and J by 0 bases, with 11 bases between. In DNA form, the CDR3 reads TGCAGCGTTGTGCCTAGAATGAGCACAGATACGCAGTATTTT. The encoded protein is CSVVPRMSTDTQYF.

This chain links TRBV29-1 with TRBJ2-7; D perhaps matches TRBD1 (5 bases). Germline loops: CDR1 SQVTM, CDR2 ANQGSEA. CDR3 length equals 12 residues. Trimming pared 4 bases from V and 5 bases from J, leaving 12 bases between. CDR3 amino acids: CSVGQGRNEQYF. For the CDR3, the DNA is TGCAGCGTTGGTCAGGGTAGGAACGAGCAGTACTTC.

The chain combines TRBV5-4 with TRBJ2-5; 14 bases fit TRBD2. CDR1 is SGHNT and CDR2 is YYREEE in the germline V gene (reference sequence). J gave up 1 base and V 4 bases, and 3 bases lay outside the gene matches. This CDR3 is built from 16 residues. CDR3 amino acids: CASSTGTSGGQETQYF. The CDR3 coding sequence is TGTGCCAGCAGCACGGGGACTAGCGGGGGCCAAGAGACCCAGTACTTC.

The CDR3 sequence: CASGTGGPYNEQFF. The CDR3 DNA is TGTGCCAGCGGGACAGGGGGGCCCTACAATGAGCAGTTCTTC. V and J are TRBV9 and TRBJ2-1; 11 bases fit TRBD1. The CDR3 is 14 amino acids. Germline V gives CDR1 SGDLS, CDR2 YYNGEE. Trimming at V came to 7 bases and at J to 2 bases, leaving 2 bases not matched to a gene.

The V call is TRBV7-3, the J call TRBJ2-1; D ambiguous. The CDR3 is 13 amino acids. V lost 1 base and J 8 bases, leaving 9 bases between the germline ends. The V gene's germline CDR1 is SGHTA and CDR2 FQGTGA. The CDR3 nucleotides read TGTGCCAGCAGCTTAAGTAACGAGGATGAGCAGTTCTTC. Translation: CASSLSNEDEQFF.

This CDR3 is CASSRLQGAWSTDTQYF. CDR3 nucleotides: TGCGCCAGCAGCCGTTTACAGGGGGCATGGAGCACAGATACGCAGTATTTT. This chain links TRBV5-1 with TRBJ2-3; TRBD1 agrees at 9 bases. The CDR3 sequence is 17 residues long. With 4 bases clipped from V and 0 bases from J, the junction kept 9 bases outside the gene matches. Germline assignment: CDR1 SGHRS and CDR2 YFSETQ.

The rearrangement links TRBV15 to TRBJ2-7; 7 nucleotides agree with TRBD1. V lost 7 bases and J lost 5; bases outside the gene matches: 11. Germline CDR1 and CDR2: LNHNV and YYDKDF (reference sequence). The CDR3 is 14 amino acids. This chain's CDR3 is CATTIGGFGDEQYF. The CDR3 DNA follows: TGTGCCACCACAATAGGGGGCTTTGGGGACGAGCAGTACTTC.

The CDR3 spells CASSEGAGGLKGEQFF. DNA of the CDR3: TGTGCCAGCAGCGAAGGAGCGGGGGGGCTGAAGGGTGAGCAGTTCTTC. The chain carries TRBV9 and TRBJ2-1, with 10 bases fitting TRBD2. The V and J ends lost 3 bases and 9 bases, in that order; junction bases with no gene match: 12. This CDR3 is 16 amino acids long. CDR1 and CDR2 (germline): SGDLS, YYNGEE.

This clone was recorded only once. This chain uses TRBV10-2 with TRBJ1-1; the D gene is possibly TRBD1 (5 bases). Germline V gene data show CDR1 as WSHSY and CDR2 as SAAADI. This CDR3 contains 16 residues. The ends were cut back, 2 bases at V and 6 bases at J, with 19 bases in the middle. The CDR3 loop reads CASSEGSGFGFAEAFF. The CDR3 DNA sequence: TGCGCCAGCAGTGAGGGTTCAGGGTTTGGATTCGCTGAAGCTTTCTTT.